The clone carrying this T cell receptor (beta chain) was seen many times. Its antigen is still unknown. Breast cancer patients provided tissue from their axillary draining lymph nodes. These data are taken from a study of breast tumors, draining lymph nodes, adjacent tissues. Study-wide points: Compared with lymph nodes, tumors were less diverse; compared with nontumor tissue, more. Most tumor T cells seemingly derive from lymph node, then expand in tumor. Tumor T cell lymph node origin was a supported hypothesis, not proven.

The CDR3 loop spans 15 amino acids. V was clipped by 5 bases and J by 4 bases; unmatched bases: 5. Per germline, CDR1 SEHNR and CDR2 FQNEAQ (reference sequence). TCRdb reprocessed the multiplex PCR reads with MiXCR, giving one entry per CDR3 protein. Among about 130,000 distinct CDR3 sequences listed, about a fifth were seen once. This TCR came from a female donor with breast cancer. Some clones in this sample may be carry-over from other donors' samples. Sequenced input: axillary lymph node tissue. This sequence joins TRBV7-9 and TRBJ2-1; 10 bases agree with TRBD1. The CDR3 loop reads CASSTGQGRYNEQFF. The CDR3 nucleotides read TGTGCCAGCAGCACGGGACAGGGGAGATACAATGAGCAGTTCTTC.